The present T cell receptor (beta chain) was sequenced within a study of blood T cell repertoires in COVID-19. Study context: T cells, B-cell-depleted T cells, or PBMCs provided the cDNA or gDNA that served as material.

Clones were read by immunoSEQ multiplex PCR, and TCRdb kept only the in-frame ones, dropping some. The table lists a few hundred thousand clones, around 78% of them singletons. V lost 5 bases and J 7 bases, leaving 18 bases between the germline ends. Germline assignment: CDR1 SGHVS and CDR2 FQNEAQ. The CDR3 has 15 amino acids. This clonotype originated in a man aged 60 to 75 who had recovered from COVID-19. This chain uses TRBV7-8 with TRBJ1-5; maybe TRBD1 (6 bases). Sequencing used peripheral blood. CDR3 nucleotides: TGTGCCAGCAGCCAAGAGACAGGATGGCGACAGCCCCAGCATTTT. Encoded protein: CASSQETGWRQPQHF.